Listed below are T cell receptor beta chains from one sample, sequenced in a study of CD8 T cells in Susac syndrome. MiXCR, applied by TCRdb to the immunoSEQ multiplex PCR reads, yields one record per CDR3 protein. This sample has some 140,000 distinct CDR3 sequences; roughly 94% occur once, and the top ten carry approximately 0.17%. Source material: CD8+ T cells from PBMCs. The receptor set was obtained from a human donor with Susac syndrome. The CDR3 runs from the conserved cysteine through the conserved F or W. Each record gives: clone size, D gene, J gene, V gene, CDR3 protein, CDR3 DNA. D genes are given only for firm matches. Expanded clones are given a class, and other clones once, few, many or no size at all.

abundance: -; d_gene: TRBD2; j_gene: TRBJ2-3; v_gene: TRBV20-1; CDR3aa: CSAPRLAASTDTQYF; CDR3nt: TGCAGTGCTCCCCGACTAGCGGCTAGCACAGATACGCAGTATTTT
abundance: -; d_gene: -; j_gene: TRBJ2-5; v_gene: TRBV3-1; CDR3aa: CASSQVDPPYQETQYF; CDR3nt: TGTGCCAGCAGCCAAGTGGACCCGCCGTACCAAGAGACCCAGTACTTC
abundance: once; d_gene: -; j_gene: TRBJ2-7; v_gene: TRBV7-9; CDR3aa: CASSSMLGEQYF; CDR3nt: TGTGCCAGCAGCAGCATGTTGGGAGAGCAGTACTTC
abundance: -; d_gene: -; j_gene: TRBJ1-1; v_gene: TRBV7-9; CDR3aa: CASSLYDMEMNTEAFF; CDR3nt: TGTGCCAGCAGCTTATACGACATGGAGATGAACACTGAAGCTTTCTTT
abundance: -; d_gene: TRBD1; j_gene: TRBJ2-7; v_gene: TRBV25-1; CDR3aa: CASPGQRRPYEQYF; CDR3nt: TGTGCCAGCCCGGGACAGAGAAGACCCTACGAGCAGTACTTC
abundance: -; d_gene: TRBD2; j_gene: TRBJ2-1; v_gene: TRBV3-1; CDR3aa: CASSQDLAGGYNEQFF; CDR3nt: TGTGCCAGCAGCCAGGACCTAGCGGGAGGTTACAATGAGCAGTTCTTC
abundance: -; d_gene: TRBD2; j_gene: TRBJ2-3; v_gene: TRBV24-1; CDR3aa: CATSDGAGGGDTQYF; CDR3nt: TGTGCCACCAGTGATGGAGCGGGAGGAGGAGATACGCAGTATTTT
abundance: -; d_gene: -; j_gene: TRBJ2-3; v_gene: TRBV27; CDR3aa: CASSSIQDADTQYF; CDR3nt: TGTGCCAGCAGCTCGATACAGGATGCAGATACGCAGTATTTT
abundance: -; d_gene: -; j_gene: TRBJ1-5; v_gene: TRBV6-5; CDR3aa: CASSYSYGEPEHF; CDR3nt: TGTGCCAGCAGTTACTCCTATGGGGAGCCCGAGCATTTT
abundance: -; d_gene: -; j_gene: TRBJ1-1; v_gene: TRBV9; CDR3aa: CASSVVQGRRTEAFF; CDR3nt: TGTGCCAGCAGCGTAGTTCAGGGGCGGCGGACTGAAGCTTTCTTT
abundance: -; d_gene: TRBD2; j_gene: TRBJ2-1; v_gene: TRBV14; CDR3aa: CASSHWLADNNEQFF; CDR3nt: TGTGCCAGCAGCCATTGGCTAGCGGATAACAATGAGCAGTTCTTC
abundance: -; d_gene: -; j_gene: TRBJ2-3; v_gene: TRBV7-8; CDR3aa: CASSLNLGPVGPAPDTQYF; CDR3nt: TGTGCCAGCAGCTTAAACCTCGGCCCCGTGGGCCCGGCACCAGATACGCAGTATTTT
abundance: -; d_gene: -; j_gene: TRBJ1-2; v_gene: TRBV4-1; CDR3aa: CASSQAGGGLSGYTF; CDR3nt: TGCGCCAGCAGCCAGGCTGGAGGAGGGCTGAGTGGCTACACCTTC
abundance: -; d_gene: -; j_gene: TRBJ1-1; v_gene: TRBV4-1; CDR3aa: CASSQEKGGEAFF; CDR3nt: TGCGCCAGCAGCCAAGAGAAGGGTGGGGAAGCTTTCTTT
abundance: once; d_gene: -; j_gene: TRBJ2-2; v_gene: TRBV3-1; CDR3aa: CASSPGRTGELFF; CDR3nt: TGTGCCAGCAGCCCCGGCAGGACCGGGGAGCTGTTTTTT
abundance: -; d_gene: TRBD2; j_gene: TRBJ2-7; v_gene: TRBV7-9; CDR3aa: CASSSTGTNVYEQYF; CDR3nt: TGTGCCAGCAGCTCAACCGGGACTAACGTCTACGAGCAGTACTTC
abundance: -; d_gene: TRBD2; j_gene: TRBJ2-7; v_gene: TRBV29-1; CDR3aa: CSYRSGSSYEQYF; CDR3nt: TGCAGCTACCGCAGCGGGAGCTCCTACGAGCAGTACTTC
abundance: -; d_gene: TRBD1; j_gene: TRBJ2-1; v_gene: TRBV20-1; CDR3aa: CSASGQVYYNEQFF; CDR3nt: TGCAGTGCTAGCGGACAGGTATACTACAATGAGCAGTTCTTC
abundance: -; d_gene: -; j_gene: TRBJ2-5; v_gene: TRBV3-1; CDR3aa: CASSQLSGAQEETQYF; CDR3nt: TGTGCCAGCAGCCAGCTTTCAGGGGCGCAGGAAGAGACCCAGTACTTC
abundance: -; d_gene: -; j_gene: TRBJ2-3; v_gene: TRBV28; CDR3aa: CASIVFGEDTQYF; CDR3nt: TGTGCCAGCATTGTCTTTGGAGAAGATACGCAGTATTTT
abundance: -; d_gene: TRBD2; j_gene: TRBJ2-1; v_gene: TRBV5-6; CDR3aa: CASSFSGSGEQFF; CDR3nt: TGTGCCAGCAGCTTTAGCGGGAGCGGTGAGCAGTTCTTC
abundance: -; d_gene: -; j_gene: TRBJ1-2; v_gene: TRBV27; CDR3aa: CASSFTGMVGYTF; CDR3nt: TGTGCCAGCAGTTTCACTGGGATGGTTGGCTACACCTTC
abundance: -; d_gene: TRBD1; j_gene: TRBJ1-1; v_gene: TRBV15; CDR3aa: CATSVEKTGDSPAFF; CDR3nt: TGTGCCACCAGCGTTGAAAAGACAGGGGATTCGCCAGCTTTCTTT
abundance: -; d_gene: -; j_gene: TRBJ2-5; v_gene: TRBV12-3/TRBV12-4; CDR3aa: CASSSGTQETQYF; CDR3nt: TGTGCCAGCAGTTCAGGGACCCAAGAGACCCAGTACTTC
abundance: once; d_gene: -; j_gene: TRBJ2-1; v_gene: TRBV13; CDR3aa: CASSPGGRPEQFF; CDR3nt: TGTGCCAGCAGCCCCGGGGGGCGACCCGAGCAGTTCTTC
abundance: -; d_gene: -; j_gene: TRBJ2-2; v_gene: TRBV20-1; CDR3aa: CSAGRGGTTNTGELFF; CDR3nt: TGCAGTGCTGGAAGGGGTGGCACCACGAACACCGGGGAGCTGTTTTTT
abundance: -; d_gene: -; j_gene: TRBJ2-3; v_gene: TRBV13; CDR3aa: CASSLGSGVNTQYF; CDR3nt: TGTGCCAGCAGCTTAGGTTCGGGAGTGAATACGCAGTATTTT
abundance: -; d_gene: -; j_gene: TRBJ2-7; v_gene: TRBV9; CDR3aa: CASSPSEVYEQYF; CDR3nt: TGTGCCAGCAGCCCATCGGAGGTATACGAGCAGTACTTC
abundance: -; d_gene: TRBD1; j_gene: TRBJ1-2; v_gene: TRBV6-1; CDR3aa: CASSKTGTGRDGYTF; CDR3nt: TGTGCCAGCAGTAAAACCGGGACAGGGAGAGATGGCTACACCTTC
abundance: -; d_gene: -; j_gene: TRBJ2-1; v_gene: TRBV12-3/TRBV12-4; CDR3aa: CASSSGSYNEQFF; CDR3nt: TGTGCCAGCAGTTCCGGCTCCTACAATGAGCAGTTCTTC
abundance: -; d_gene: TRBD2; j_gene: TRBJ2-1; v_gene: TRBV9; CDR3aa: CASSVVGAGGPPPNYNEQFF; CDR3nt: TGTGCCAGCAGCGTAGTAGGAGCGGGAGGACCCCCCCCGAACTACAATGAGCAGTTCTTC
abundance: -; d_gene: -; j_gene: TRBJ1-2; v_gene: TRBV29-1; CDR3aa: CSVEGQGNGYTF; CDR3nt: TGCAGCGTTGAAGGGCAGGGGAATGGCTACACCTTC
abundance: few; d_gene: TRBD2; j_gene: TRBJ2-2; v_gene: TRBV6-1; CDR3aa: CASSRLAEPGELFF; CDR3nt: TGTGCCAGCAGCCGACTAGCGGAGCCCGGGGAGCTGTTTTTT
abundance: -; d_gene: -; j_gene: TRBJ1-5; v_gene: TRBV3-1; CDR3aa: CASRQGQLGNQPQHF; CDR3nt: TGTGCCAGCAGACAGGGTCAGCTCGGCAATCAGCCCCAGCATTTT
abundance: -; d_gene: -; j_gene: TRBJ2-6; v_gene: TRBV14; CDR3aa: CASSLGAPGANVLTF; CDR3nt: TGTGCCAGCAGCCTGGGGGCTCCGGGGGCCAACGTCCTGACTTTC
abundance: -; d_gene: TRBD2; j_gene: TRBJ2-1; v_gene: TRBV7-9; CDR3aa: CASSLVGGVSYNEQFF; CDR3nt: TGTGCCAGCAGCTTAGTTGGGGGGGTCTCCTACAATGAGCAGTTCTTC
abundance: -; d_gene: -; j_gene: TRBJ2-5; v_gene: TRBV21-1; CDR3aa: CARETGRQETQYF; CDR3nt: TGTGCCAGAGAGACAGGGAGGCAAGAGACCCAGTACTTC
abundance: -; d_gene: -; j_gene: TRBJ2-7; v_gene: TRBV7-2; CDR3aa: CASSFDLNRAYEQYF; CDR3nt: TGTGCCAGCAGCTTCGACCTGAACAGGGCCTACGAGCAGTACTTC
abundance: -; d_gene: -; j_gene: TRBJ2-7; v_gene: TRBV5-1; CDR3aa: CASGPTGGYEQYF; CDR3nt: TGCGCCAGCGGACCAACGGGTGGGTACGAGCAGTACTTC
abundance: -; d_gene: TRBD2; j_gene: TRBJ2-1; v_gene: TRBV5-1; CDR3aa: CASSFETSGSYSYNEQFF; CDR3nt: TGCGCCAGCAGCTTTGAGACTAGCGGTAGCTACTCCTACAATGAGCAGTTCTTC
abundance: -; d_gene: -; j_gene: TRBJ2-7; v_gene: TRBV29-1; CDR3aa: CSVVGGATGEQYF; CDR3nt: TGCAGCGTCGTGGGGGGGGCAACGGGCGAGCAGTACTTC
abundance: -; d_gene: -; j_gene: TRBJ2-3; v_gene: TRBV5-6; CDR3aa: CASSLTAGVDGFLTQYF; CDR3nt: TGTGCCAGCAGCTTGACAGCGGGTGTAGATGGGTTCCTTACGCAGTATTTT
abundance: -; d_gene: -; j_gene: TRBJ1-2; v_gene: TRBV12-3/TRBV12-4; CDR3aa: CASSFRGF; CDR3nt: TGTGCCAGCAGTTTCCGGGGCTTC
abundance: few; d_gene: -; j_gene: TRBJ2-1; v_gene: TRBV6-1; CDR3aa: CASSELGGSYNEQFF; CDR3nt: TGTGCCAGCAGTGAATTGGGAGGATCCTACAATGAGCAGTTCTTC
abundance: -; d_gene: TRBD1; j_gene: TRBJ1-2; v_gene: TRBV11-2; CDR3aa: CASSSGGPYGYTF; CDR3nt: TGTGCCAGCAGCTCAGGGGGACCTTATGGCTACACCTTC
abundance: -; d_gene: TRBD1; j_gene: TRBJ2-7; v_gene: TRBV7-9; CDR3aa: CASSLVGQPYEQYF; CDR3nt: TGTGCCAGCAGCTTAGTGGGACAGCCCTACGAGCAGTACTTC
abundance: -; d_gene: TRBD2; j_gene: TRBJ2-7; v_gene: TRBV5-6; CDR3aa: CASSLGLADYEQYF; CDR3nt: TGTGCCAGCAGCTTGGGACTAGCGGACTACGAGCAGTACTTC
abundance: -; d_gene: -; j_gene: TRBJ2-5; v_gene: TRBV3-1; CDR3aa: CASSRERMAQYF; CDR3nt: TGTGCCAGCAGCCGAGAGCGGATGGCCCAGTACTTC
abundance: -; d_gene: -; j_gene: TRBJ2-1; v_gene: TRBV9; CDR3aa: CASSVMSGHEQFF; CDR3nt: TGTGCCAGCAGCGTAATGTCGGGACACGAGCAGTTCTTC
abundance: -; d_gene: TRBD2; j_gene: TRBJ2-7; v_gene: TRBV2; CDR3aa: CASSDAVGLSTVYEQYF; CDR3nt: TGTGCCAGCAGTGACGCAGTGGGACTATCGACAGTATACGAGCAGTACTTC
abundance: -; d_gene: TRBD2; j_gene: TRBJ2-7; v_gene: TRBV7-6; CDR3aa: CASSLGGGPTYEQYF; CDR3nt: TGTGCCAGCAGCTTAGGGGGGGGTCCTACCTACGAGCAGTACTTC
abundance: -; d_gene: -; j_gene: TRBJ2-1; v_gene: TRBV28; CDR3aa: CASTMVSYNEQFF; CDR3nt: TGTGCCAGCACGATGGTCTCCTACAATGAGCAGTTCTTC
abundance: -; d_gene: TRBD1; j_gene: TRBJ2-2; v_gene: TRBV14; CDR3aa: CASSQYGTVNTGELFF; CDR3nt: TGTGCCAGCAGCCAATATGGGACAGTTAACACCGGGGAGCTGTTTTTT
abundance: -; d_gene: -; j_gene: TRBJ2-5; v_gene: TRBV9; CDR3aa: CASSVEGGAQETQYF; CDR3nt: TGTGCCAGCAGCGTAGAAGGAGGGGCGCAAGAGACCCAGTACTTC
abundance: -; d_gene: TRBD2; j_gene: TRBJ2-7; v_gene: TRBV7-6; CDR3aa: CASSFQLAGEPYEQYF; CDR3nt: TGTGCCAGCAGCTTTCAGCTAGCGGGAGAACCCTACGAGCAGTACTTC
abundance: -; d_gene: -; j_gene: TRBJ2-3; v_gene: TRBV13; CDR3aa: CASSPPFAGPGHDTQYF; CDR3nt: TGTGCCAGCAGCCCCCCTTTTGCGGGACCCGGACATGATACGCAGTATTTT
abundance: -; d_gene: -; j_gene: TRBJ1-4; v_gene: TRBV5-1; CDR3aa: CASSLVWGQPEKLFF; CDR3nt: TGCGCCAGCAGCTTGGTGTGGGGGCAGCCGGAAAAACTGTTTTTT